This is a list of T cell receptor beta chains from one sample in a study of CD8 T cells in ankylosing spondylitis. TCRdb reprocessed the 5' RACE reads with MiXCR, giving one entry per CDR3 protein. The sample holds roughly 700,000 distinct CDR3 sequences, roughly 20% seen once. The sequenced material came from blood, either unsorted or a sorted T cell fraction (not recorded which). Receptor source: a male donor with ankylosing spondylitis. Each CDR3 is given with its conserved first and last residue. The order of the fields is V gene, J gene, D gene, clone size, CDR3 protein, CDR3 DNA. A D gene is named only where the DNA matches it firmly. Clone size is given for some rows only: seen once, a few or many times, or a class if the clone is expanded.

v_gene: TRBV13
j_gene: TRBJ2-2
d_gene: -
abundance: -
CDR3aa: CASSPLRTEVGELFF
CDR3nt: TGTGCCAGCAGCCCACTCCGGACAGAGGTCGGGGAGCTGTTTTTT

v_gene: TRBV2
j_gene: TRBJ2-7
d_gene: -
abundance: -
CDR3aa: CASTRRPIGGGSEQYF
CDR3nt: TGTGCCAGCACCCGAAGGCCCATAGGGGGAGGATCCGAGCAGTACTTC

v_gene: TRBV27
j_gene: TRBJ2-1
d_gene: TRBD2
abundance: few
CDR3aa: CASRVESGLAGGPGYNEQFF
CDR3nt: TGTGCCAGCAGGGTGGAGTCGGGACTAGCGGGAGGGCCAGGTTACAATGAGCAGTTCTTC

v_gene: TRBV5-4
j_gene: TRBJ2-5
d_gene: -
abundance: few
CDR3aa: CASSLRDPKETQYF
CDR3nt: TGTGCCAGCAGCCTCCGGGACCCAAAAGAGACCCAGTACTTC

v_gene: TRBV27
j_gene: TRBJ2-7
d_gene: -
abundance: -
CDR3aa: CASSSRDLAYEQYF
CDR3nt: TGTGCCAGCAGTTCCCGGGACCTCGCCTACGAGCAGTACTTC

v_gene: TRBV12-3/TRBV12-4
j_gene: TRBJ2-5
d_gene: TRBD2
abundance: many
CDR3aa: CASSSGTSGSRRETQYF
CDR3nt: TGTGCCAGCAGTTCCGGGACTAGCGGGAGCAGGCGAGAGACCCAGTACTTC

v_gene: TRBV20-1
j_gene: TRBJ2-4
d_gene: TRBD2
abundance: -
CDR3aa: CSARDPLAGGPVQYF
CDR3nt: TGCAGTGCTAGAGATCCCCTAGCGGGAGGGCCCGTTCAGTACTTC

v_gene: TRBV3-1
j_gene: TRBJ1-1
d_gene: TRBD1
abundance: -
CDR3aa: CASSQGWQGAREAFF
CDR3nt: TGTGCCAGCAGCCAAGGGTGGCAGGGGGCGAGGGAAGCTTTCTTT

v_gene: TRBV27
j_gene: TRBJ2-2
d_gene: -
abundance: -
CDR3aa: CASSLPLKTGIPGELFF
CDR3nt: TGTGCCAGCAGTTTACCCCTAAAAACAGGGATCCCCGGGGAGCTGTTTTTT

v_gene: TRBV9
j_gene: TRBJ2-6
d_gene: -
abundance: many
CDR3aa: CASSVGGSGANVLTF
CDR3nt: TGTGCCAGCAGCGTAGGTGGCTCTGGGGCCAACGTCCTGACTTTC

v_gene: TRBV20-1
j_gene: TRBJ1-4
d_gene: -
abundance: -
CDR3aa: CSATGPANEKLFF
CDR3nt: TGCAGTGCCACGGGGCCGGCTAATGAAAAACTGTTTTTT

v_gene: TRBV11-3
j_gene: TRBJ2-7
d_gene: -
abundance: few
CDR3aa: CASTYRGQGVYEQYF
CDR3nt: TGTGCCAGCACCTACCGGGGGCAGGGAGTTTACGAGCAGTACTTC

v_gene: TRBV9
j_gene: TRBJ2-4
d_gene: -
abundance: few
CDR3aa: CASSVGSRGDIQYF
CDR3nt: TGTGCCAGCAGCGTAGGGTCCAGGGGTGACATTCAGTACTTC

v_gene: TRBV5-4
j_gene: TRBJ2-2
d_gene: TRBD2
abundance: -
CDR3aa: CASSSGNSGRTGELFF
CDR3nt: TGTGCCAGCAGCTCGGGTAATAGCGGGAGGACCGGGGAGCTGTTTTTT

v_gene: TRBV29-1
j_gene: TRBJ2-7
d_gene: -
abundance: many
CDR3aa: CSVGTDRYYEQYF
CDR3nt: TGCAGCGTTGGGACCGACAGGTACTACGAGCAGTACTTC

v_gene: TRBV20-1
j_gene: TRBJ2-4
d_gene: TRBD2
abundance: -
CDR3aa: CSARGLAGGVNIQYF
CDR3nt: TGCAGTGCTAGAGGACTAGCGGGAGGTGTAAACATTCAGTACTTC

v_gene: TRBV6-2/TRBV6-3
j_gene: TRBJ2-7
d_gene: -
abundance: -
CDR3aa: CASRVHRGSYEQYF
CDR3nt: TGTGCCAGCAGAGTCCATCGGGGCTCCTACGAGCAGTACTTC

v_gene: TRBV20-1
j_gene: TRBJ2-7
d_gene: TRBD2
abundance: few
CDR3aa: CSARGGGPRAGEQYF
CDR3nt: TGCAGTGCTAGAGGCGGGGGACCCCGCGCAGGAGAGCAGTACTTC

v_gene: TRBV7-9
j_gene: TRBJ1-1
d_gene: -
abundance: few
CDR3aa: CASSSPPFRGTEAFF
CDR3nt: TGTGCCAGCAGCTCCCCTCCTTTCAGAGGAACTGAAGCTTTCTTT

v_gene: TRBV15
j_gene: TRBJ2-1
d_gene: -
abundance: -
CDR3aa: CATSRDWTLNYNEQFF
CDR3nt: TGTGCCACCAGCAGAGATTGGACTTTGAACTACAATGAGCAGTTCTTC

v_gene: TRBV5-8
j_gene: TRBJ1-6
d_gene: -
abundance: -
CDR3aa: CASSLGDTISPLHF
CDR3nt: TGTGCCAGCAGCTTGGGTGACACGATTTCACCCCTCCACTTT

v_gene: TRBV4-1
j_gene: TRBJ2-5
d_gene: -
abundance: many
CDR3aa: CASSQWGKETQYF
CDR3nt: TGCGCCAGCAGCCAGTGGGGGAAAGAGACCCAGTACTTC

v_gene: TRBV5-1
j_gene: TRBJ2-1
d_gene: TRBD1
abundance: -
CDR3aa: CASSSYRQGGTNEQFF
CDR3nt: TGCGCCAGCAGCTCGTATCGACAGGGCGGAACGAATGAGCAGTTCTTC

v_gene: TRBV5-8
j_gene: TRBJ1-2
d_gene: -
abundance: -
CDR3aa: CAHSSTRAGEGYGYTF
CDR3nt: TGTGCCCATTCGAGCACCCGGGCAGGGGAAGGCTATGGCTACACCTTC

v_gene: TRBV4-1
j_gene: TRBJ2-2
d_gene: -
abundance: few
CDR3aa: CASSQAGWGGSAGELFF
CDR3nt: TGCGCCAGCAGCCAAGCGGGCTGGGGGGGCAGCGCCGGGGAGCTGTTTTTT

v_gene: TRBV27
j_gene: TRBJ2-7
d_gene: -
abundance: few
CDR3aa: CASSHGTQSSYEQYF
CDR3nt: TGTGCCAGCAGTCACGGGACGCAGAGCTCCTACGAGCAGTACTTC

v_gene: TRBV6-2/TRBV6-3
j_gene: TRBJ1-4
d_gene: TRBD1
abundance: few
CDR3aa: CASRTSGTGAEKLFF
CDR3nt: TGTGCCAGCAGAACCTCCGGGACAGGGGCGGAAAAACTGTTTTTT

v_gene: TRBV27
j_gene: TRBJ2-7
d_gene: -
abundance: -
CDR3aa: CASSLYSGNEQYF
CDR3nt: TGTGCCAGCAGTCTTTACTCCGGGAATGAGCAGTACTTC

v_gene: TRBV5-1
j_gene: TRBJ2-5
d_gene: -
abundance: -
CDR3aa: CASSSPPTETQYF
CDR3nt: TGCGCCAGCAGCTCTCCACCAACCGAGACCCAGTACTTC

v_gene: TRBV2
j_gene: TRBJ2-1
d_gene: TRBD2
abundance: -
CDR3aa: CASRPLAGGHDEQFF
CDR3nt: TGTGCCAGCAGACCACTAGCGGGGGGGCACGATGAGCAGTTCTTC

v_gene: TRBV5-6
j_gene: TRBJ1-1
d_gene: -
abundance: many
CDR3aa: CASSSTGTLGTEAFF
CDR3nt: TGTGCCAGCAGCAGTACCGGGACTTTAGGAACTGAAGCTTTCTTT

v_gene: TRBV24-1
j_gene: TRBJ2-1
d_gene: -
abundance: -
CDR3aa: CATSDQQGRGQFF
CDR3nt: TGTGCCACCAGTGATCAACAGGGGCGGGGGCAGTTCTTC

v_gene: TRBV5-1
j_gene: TRBJ2-5
d_gene: TRBD2
abundance: -
CDR3aa: CASSLGTSGNQETQYF
CDR3nt: TGCGCCAGCAGCCTTGGGACTAGCGGGAACCAAGAGACCCAGTACTTC

v_gene: TRBV19
j_gene: TRBJ1-5
d_gene: -
abundance: -
CDR3aa: CASSPPLNRVGNQPQHF
CDR3nt: TGTGCCAGTAGCCCGCCCTTGAACAGGGTTGGCAATCAGCCCCAGCATTTT

v_gene: TRBV3-1
j_gene: TRBJ2-7
d_gene: -
abundance: -
CDR3aa: CASSPWVGGDTYEQYF
CDR3nt: TGTGCCAGCAGCCCCTGGGTTGGAGGTGACACCTACGAGCAGTACTTC

v_gene: TRBV12-3/TRBV12-4
j_gene: TRBJ1-1
d_gene: -
abundance: few
CDR3aa: CASFKTRQTEAFF
CDR3nt: TGTGCCAGCTTCAAGACGCGACAAACTGAAGCTTTCTTT

v_gene: TRBV29-1
j_gene: TRBJ2-2
d_gene: -
abundance: few
CDR3aa: CSVIFSGELFF
CDR3nt: TGCAGCGTGATATTTAGCGGAGAGCTGTTTTTT

v_gene: TRBV12-3/TRBV12-4
j_gene: TRBJ2-7
d_gene: -
abundance: many
CDR3aa: CASSPWASDYEQYF
CDR3nt: TGTGCCAGCAGTCCTTGGGCTAGCGACTACGAGCAGTACTTC

v_gene: TRBV3-1
j_gene: TRBJ2-1
d_gene: TRBD2
abundance: many
CDR3aa: CASRRTLAGMGNEQFF
CDR3nt: TGTGCCAGCAGACGGACCCTAGCGGGAATGGGTAATGAGCAGTTCTTC

v_gene: TRBV5-1
j_gene: TRBJ2-7
d_gene: TRBD1
abundance: few
CDR3aa: CASSLGQGTLHEQYF
CDR3nt: TGCGCCAGCAGCCTAGGACAGGGGACGCTCCACGAGCAGTACTTC

v_gene: TRBV28
j_gene: TRBJ1-4
d_gene: -
abundance: -
CDR3aa: CASRTNEKLFF
CDR3nt: TGTGCCAGCAGGACCAATGAAAAACTGTTTTTT

v_gene: TRBV7-2
j_gene: TRBJ2-7
d_gene: TRBD1
abundance: -
CDR3aa: CASSLRQGFAYEQYF
CDR3nt: TGTGCCAGCAGCCTCCGACAGGGGTTTGCCTACGAGCAGTACTTC

v_gene: TRBV5-1
j_gene: TRBJ2-1
d_gene: TRBD1
abundance: many
CDR3aa: CASSLGQGNEQFF
CDR3nt: TGCGCCAGCAGCTTGGGACAGGGCAATGAGCAGTTCTTC

v_gene: TRBV7-2
j_gene: TRBJ1-2
d_gene: -
abundance: few
CDR3aa: CASSFRAIGNYGYTF
CDR3nt: TGTGCCAGCAGCTTCAGGGCTATAGGGAACTATGGCTACACCTTC

v_gene: TRBV2
j_gene: TRBJ2-3
d_gene: -
abundance: few
CDR3aa: CASLESRTSSHTDTQYF
CDR3nt: TGTGCCAGCTTAGAAAGCCGAACTAGCAGCCACACAGATACGCAGTATTTT